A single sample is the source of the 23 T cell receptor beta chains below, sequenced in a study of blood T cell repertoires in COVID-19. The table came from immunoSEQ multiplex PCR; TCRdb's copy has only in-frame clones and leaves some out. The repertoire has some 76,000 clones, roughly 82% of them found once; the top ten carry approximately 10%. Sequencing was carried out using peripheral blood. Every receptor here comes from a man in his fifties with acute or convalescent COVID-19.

The CDR3 loop reads CARSAGGQPQHF. CDR3 nucleotides: TGTGCCAGAAGCGCGGGGGGTCAGCCCCAGCATTTT. The chain links TRBV5-3 to TRBJ1-5; tentatively, D is TRBD1 (5 bases). TRBV5-3 is flagged as an ORF with uncertain function. The CDR3 consists of 12 residues. V lost 4 bases to trimming and J lost 6 bases, with 8 bases between them.

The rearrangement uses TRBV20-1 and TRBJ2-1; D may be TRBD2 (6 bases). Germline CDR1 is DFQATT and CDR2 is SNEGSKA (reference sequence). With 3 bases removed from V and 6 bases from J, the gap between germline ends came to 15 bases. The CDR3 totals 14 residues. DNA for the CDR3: TGCAGTGCTAGTGCCGGGGGTGTTCCCAATGAGCAGTTCTTC. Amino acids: CSASAGGVPNEQFF.

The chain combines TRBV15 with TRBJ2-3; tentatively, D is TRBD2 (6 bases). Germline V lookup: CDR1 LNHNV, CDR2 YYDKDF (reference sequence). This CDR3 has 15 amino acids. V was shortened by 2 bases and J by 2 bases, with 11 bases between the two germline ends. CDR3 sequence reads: CATSRRGGPTDTQYF. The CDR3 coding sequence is TGTGCCACCAGCAGACGGGGAGGCCCCACAGATACGCAGTATTTT.

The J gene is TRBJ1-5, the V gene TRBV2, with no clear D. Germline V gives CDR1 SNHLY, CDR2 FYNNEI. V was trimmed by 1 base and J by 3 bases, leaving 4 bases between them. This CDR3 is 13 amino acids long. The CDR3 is CASSEDNNQPQHF. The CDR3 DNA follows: TGTGCCAGCAGTGAAGACAACAATCAGCCCCAGCATTTT. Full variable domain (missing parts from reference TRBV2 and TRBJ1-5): EPEVTQTPSHQVTQMGQEVILRCVPISNHLYFYWYRQILGQKVEFLVSFYNNEISEKSEIFDDQFSVERPDGSNFTLKIRSTKLEDSAMYFCASSEDNNQPQHFGDGTRLSIL.

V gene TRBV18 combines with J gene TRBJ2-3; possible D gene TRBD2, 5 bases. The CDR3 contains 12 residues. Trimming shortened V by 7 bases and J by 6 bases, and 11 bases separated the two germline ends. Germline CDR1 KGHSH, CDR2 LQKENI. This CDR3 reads CASFEGADTQYF. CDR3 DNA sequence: TGTGCCAGCTTTGAGGGAGCTGATACGCAGTATTTT.

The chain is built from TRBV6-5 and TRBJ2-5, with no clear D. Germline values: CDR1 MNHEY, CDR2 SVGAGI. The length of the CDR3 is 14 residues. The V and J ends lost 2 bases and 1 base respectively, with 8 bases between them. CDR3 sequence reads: CASSYPGAQETQYF. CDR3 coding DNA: TGTGCCAGCAGTTACCCGGGTGCCCAAGAGACCCAGTACTTC.

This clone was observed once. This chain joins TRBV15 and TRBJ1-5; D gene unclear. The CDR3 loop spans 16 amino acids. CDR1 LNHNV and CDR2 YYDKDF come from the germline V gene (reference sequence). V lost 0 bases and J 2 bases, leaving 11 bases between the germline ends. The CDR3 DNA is TGTGCCACCAGCAGAGAGTCGGGAGTTGGCAATCAGCCCCAGCATTTT. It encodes CATSRESGVGNQPQHF.

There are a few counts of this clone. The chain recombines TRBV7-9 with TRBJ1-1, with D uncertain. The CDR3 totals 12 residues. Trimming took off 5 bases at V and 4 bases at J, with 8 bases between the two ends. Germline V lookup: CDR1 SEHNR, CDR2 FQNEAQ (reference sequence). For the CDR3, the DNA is TGTGCCAGCAGCCTCATTAGCACTGAAGCTTTCTTT. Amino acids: CASSLISTEAFF.

CDR3 sequence reads: CASSYSGLSGNQPQHF. CDR3 in DNA: TGTGCCAGCAGTTACTCGGGACTCTCCGGGAATCAGCCCCAGCATTTT. The V call is TRBV6-2 or TRBV6-3, the J call TRBJ1-5, with D possibly being TRBD1 (5 bases). CDR1 and CDR2 (germline): MNHEY, SVGEGT. With 0 bases removed from V and 4 bases from J, the gap between germline ends came to 13 bases. The CDR3 is 16 residues long.

CDR3 amino acids: CAWSKKDRAENTEAFF. As DNA, the CDR3 is TGTGCCTGGAGTAAGAAGGACAGGGCGGAGAACACTGAAGCTTTCTTT. The chain links TRBV30 to TRBJ1-1; TRBD1 aligns across 8 bases. The CDR3 runs 16 residues. V lost 2 bases and J lost 1; bases outside the gene matches: 9. The germline V gene has CDR1 GTSNPN and CDR2 SVGIG (reference sequence).

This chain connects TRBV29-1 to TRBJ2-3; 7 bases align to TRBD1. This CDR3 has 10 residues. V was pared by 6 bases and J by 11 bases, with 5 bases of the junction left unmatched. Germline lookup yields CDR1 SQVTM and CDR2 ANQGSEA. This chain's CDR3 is CSVATGLQYF. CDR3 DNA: TGCAGCGTCGCGACAGGGTTGCAGTATTTT.

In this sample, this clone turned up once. CDR3 nucleotide sequence: TGTGCCAGCAGCCCAACAGGCAGGGCGGAGACCCAGTACTTC. This gives the protein CASSPTGRAETQYF. V usage is TRBV7-3 and J usage is TRBJ2-5, with D possibly matching TRBD1 (5 bases). Germline assignment: CDR1 SGHTA and CDR2 FQGTGA. Between the trimmed V and J ends, which lost 5 bases and 5 bases, there was a span of 15 bases. The CDR3 covers 14 residues.

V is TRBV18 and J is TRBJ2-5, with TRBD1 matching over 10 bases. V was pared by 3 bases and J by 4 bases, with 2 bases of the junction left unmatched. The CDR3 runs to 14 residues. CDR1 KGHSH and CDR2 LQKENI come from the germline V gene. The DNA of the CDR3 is TGTGCCAGCTCACCTCGACAGGGGGCAGAGACCCAGTACTTC. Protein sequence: CASSPRQGAETQYF.

The CDR3 protein is CASSLSGHSNQPQHF. The CDR3 nucleotides read TGTGCCAGCAGCTTGTCAGGCCATAGCAATCAGCCCCAGCATTTT. The chain is built from TRBV7-3 and TRBJ1-5; D gene ambiguous. With 3 bases removed from V and 0 bases from J, the gap between germline ends came to 9 bases. The CDR3 is made up of 15 amino acids. CDR1 and CDR2 from the germline V gene are SGHTA and FQGTGA.

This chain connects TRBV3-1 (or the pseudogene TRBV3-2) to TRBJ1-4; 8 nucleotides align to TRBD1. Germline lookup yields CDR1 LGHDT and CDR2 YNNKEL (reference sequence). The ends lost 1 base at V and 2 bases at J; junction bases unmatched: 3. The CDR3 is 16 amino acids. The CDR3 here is CASSQVRGPTNEKLFF. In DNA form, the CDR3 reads TGTGCCAGCAGCCAAGTCAGGGGGCCGACTAATGAAAAACTGTTTTTT.

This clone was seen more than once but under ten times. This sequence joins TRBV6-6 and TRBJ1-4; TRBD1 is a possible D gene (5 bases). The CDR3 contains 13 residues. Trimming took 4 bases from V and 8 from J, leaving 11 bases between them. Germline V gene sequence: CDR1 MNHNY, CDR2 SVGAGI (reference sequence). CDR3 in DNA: TGTGCCAGCAGTTCTTTCACAGGAGAAAAACTGTTTTTT. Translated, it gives CASSSFTGEKLFF.

This chain's CDR3 is CASSNTANTEAFF. The CDR3 DNA reads as TGTGCCAGCAGTAATACTGCGAACACTGAAGCTTTCTTT. The rearrangement joins TRBV6-6 to TRBJ1-1; D is unresolved. Trimming removed 5 bases at V and 1 base at J, with 8 bases between. The CDR3 is 13 residues long. From germline, CDR1 is MNHNY and CDR2 SVGAGI (reference sequence).

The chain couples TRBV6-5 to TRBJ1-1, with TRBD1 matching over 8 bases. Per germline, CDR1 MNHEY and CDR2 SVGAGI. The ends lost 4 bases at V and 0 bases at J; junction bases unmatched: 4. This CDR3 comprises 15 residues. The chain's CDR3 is CASSLQGGVNTEAFF. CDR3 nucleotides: TGTGCCAGCAGTTTACAGGGGGGGGTGAACACTGAAGCTTTCTTT.

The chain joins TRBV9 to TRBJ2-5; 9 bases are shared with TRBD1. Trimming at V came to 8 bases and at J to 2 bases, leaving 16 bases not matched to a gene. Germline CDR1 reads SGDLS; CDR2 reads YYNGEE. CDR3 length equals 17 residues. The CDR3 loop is CASSSKPGQGGQETQYF. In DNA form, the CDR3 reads TGTGCCAGTTCTTCCAAGCCGGGACAGGGAGGGCAAGAGACCCAGTACTTC.

CDR3: CASSPRQPPLHF. The CDR3 nucleotides read TGTGCCAGCAGCCCACGACAACCACCCCTCCACTTT. The chain employs TRBV7-8 and TRBJ1-6; D gene unclear. The CDR3 has 12 residues. Germline lookup yields CDR1 SGHVS and CDR2 FQNEAQ. Trimming took off 5 bases at V and 11 bases at J, with 10 bases between the two ends.

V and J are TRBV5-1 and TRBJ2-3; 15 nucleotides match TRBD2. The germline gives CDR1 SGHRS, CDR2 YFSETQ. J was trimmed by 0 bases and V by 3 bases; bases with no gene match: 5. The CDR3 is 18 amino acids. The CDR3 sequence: CASSSGLAGGVSTDTQYF. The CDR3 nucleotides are TGCGCCAGCAGCTCCGGACTAGCGGGGGGGGTCAGCACAGATACGCAGTATTTT.

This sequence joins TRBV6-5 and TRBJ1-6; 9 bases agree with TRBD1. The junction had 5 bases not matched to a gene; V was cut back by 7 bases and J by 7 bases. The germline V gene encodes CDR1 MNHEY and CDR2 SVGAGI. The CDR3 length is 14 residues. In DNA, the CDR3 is TGTGCCAGCACAATAGGACAGGGGAATTCACCCCTCCACTTT. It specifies CASTIGQGNSPLHF.

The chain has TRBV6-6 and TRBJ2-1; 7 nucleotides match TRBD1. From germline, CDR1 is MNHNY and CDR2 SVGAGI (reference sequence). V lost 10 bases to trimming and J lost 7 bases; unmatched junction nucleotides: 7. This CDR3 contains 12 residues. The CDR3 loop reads CAIRQGGNEQFF. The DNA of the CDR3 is TGTGCCATCAGACAGGGTGGTAATGAGCAGTTCTTC.